Sequencing of this T cell receptor beta chain was carried out in a study of control samples from healthy donors and cancer patients. V gave up 4 bases and J gave up 6 bases, with 16 bases separating them. Germline CDR1 is LGHDT and CDR2 is YNNKEL (reference sequence). The CDR3 is 15 amino acids. Profiling relied on immunoSEQ multiplex PCR, and the TCRdb table lists in-frame clones only, not all of them. The repertoire includes about 190,000 clones, around 90% of them detected once, and over 1.5% sits in the top ten. The sequence came from a man aged 30-40 years in good health. The sequenced sample was blood. The rearrangement joins TRBV3-1 (or the pseudogene TRBV3-2) to TRBJ1-3; D gene ambiguous. CDR3 in DNA: TGTGCCAGCAGCCTTCCTGGACGGCCACCAAACACCATATATTTT. This encodes CASSLPGRPPNTIYF.